The entry below describes one T cell receptor beta chain. The PCR ran on 60 Vbeta and 13 Jbeta primers. Using immunoSEQ multiplex PCR, the repertoire was profiled, and TCRdb retains in-frame clones only, with some absent. Its table lists under 200,000 clones. The CDR3 consists of 10 residues. Germline V gene sequence: CDR1 LNHDA, CDR2 SQIVND (reference sequence). This sample stems from a study of cytomegalovirus exposure and HLA in healthy donors. The chain uses TRBV19 and TRBJ2-5; unclear D gene. The assigned J gene may be wrong: the sequence end matches TRBJ2-7 better. Sample: PBMCs. The clonotype comes from a man aged 25-45 years in good health and CMV-seronegative. The CDR3 here is CASNSLEQYF. The CDR3 DNA reads TGTGCCAGTAACAGCCTCGAGCAGTACTTC.